The 24 T cell receptor beta chains in this list originate from one sample, sequenced in a study of cytomegalovirus exposure and HLA in healthy donors. TCRdb's copy holds only in-frame clones and misses some; the assay was immunoSEQ multiplex PCR. The sample shows 150,000 to 200,000 clones, approximately 96% of them seen only once. The sequenced sample consisted of PBMCs. Every receptor here comes from a woman aged 18-29 years in good health and CMV-seronegative.

The chain has TRBV7-2 and TRBJ2-7, with 7 bases aligning to TRBD1. Germline assignment: CDR1 SGHTA and CDR2 FQGNSA. V lost 5 bases, J lost 2 bases, and 9 bases stayed unmatched. The CDR3 consists of 15 residues. CDR3 loop: CASSLQQGNAYEQYF. The CDR3 region has the DNA TGTGCCAGCAGCCTCCAACAGGGGAACGCCTACGAGCAGTACTTC.

V gene TRBV13 combines with J gene TRBJ1-4, with D possibly matching TRBD1 (5 bases). The CDR3 has 15 residues. Germline CDR1 is PRHDT and CDR2 is FYEKMQ (reference sequence). V was shortened by 0 bases and J by 4 bases, with 9 bases between the two germline ends. The chain's CDR3 is CASSLGGGGNEKLFF. CDR3 DNA sequence: TGTGCCAGCAGCTTAGGAGGCGGGGGTAATGAAAAACTGTTTTTT. The full variable domain, completed using reference TRBV13 and TRBJ1-4, is AAGVIQSPRHLIKEKRETATLKCYPIPRHDTVYWYQQGPGQDPQFLISFYEKMQSDKGSIPDRFSAQQFSDYHSELNMSSLELGDSALYFCASSLGGGGNEKLFFGSGTQLSVL.

This clone was recorded only once. The chain employs TRBV7-2 and TRBJ1-4, with a tentative D call TRBD1 (5 bases). Germline CDR1 is SGHTA and CDR2 is FQGNSA. V dropped 2 bases and J dropped 4 bases, with 14 bases sitting between them. This CDR3 is built from 16 residues. This CDR3 is CASSLQGPGINEKLFF. DNA for the CDR3: TGTGCCAGCAGCTTACAAGGACCAGGGATTAATGAAAAACTGTTTTTT.

The chain joins TRBV19 to TRBJ1-2, with a weak D call TRBD1 (5 bases). There are 13 residues in the CDR3. Trimming removed 3 bases from V and 2 bases from J, with 7 bases in between. The V gene's germline CDR1 is LNHDA and CDR2 SQIVND (reference sequence). The CDR3 sequence: CASSIGANYGYTF. The CDR3 bases are TGTGCCAGTAGTATTGGGGCCAACTATGGCTACACCTTC.

This rearrangement joins TRBV4-3 to TRBJ2-3, with D tentatively TRBD1 (6 bases). Trimming removed 1 base from V and 6 bases from J, with 14 bases in between. The germline CDR1 and CDR2 sequences are LGHNA and YSLEER. The CDR3 consists of 15 residues. CDR3 region: CASSQGSGGSDTQYF. The CDR3 nucleotides read TGCGCCAGCAGCCAAGGTTCTGGGGGCTCCGATACGCAGTATTTT.

Only a few counts were recorded for this clone. The rearrangement joins TRBV6-5 to TRBJ1-1; D unclear. Trimming took off 4 bases at V and 5 bases at J, with 5 bases between the two ends. Germline-derived CDR1 and CDR2 are MNHEY and SVGAGI. The CDR3 has 11 amino acids. The CDR3 sequence: CASSSQTEAFF. As DNA, the CDR3 is TGTGCCAGCAGTTCCCAAACTGAAGCTTTCTTT.

The V gene is TRBV7-2, the J gene TRBJ2-3; possibly TRBD1 for D (7 bases). The CDR3 extends over 16 amino acids. Trimming shortened V by 2 bases and J by 9 bases, and 21 bases separated the two germline ends. CDR1 SGHTA and CDR2 FQGNSA come from the germline V gene. The CDR3 is CASSLRAGGRPNTQYF. The CDR3, as DNA: TGTGCCAGCAGCTTAAGGGCAGGGGGGAGGCCCAACACGCAGTATTTT. Looking up the rest from reference TRBV7-2 and TRBJ2-3 gives the full variable domain: GAGVSQSPSNKVTEKGKDVELRCDPISGHTALYWYRQSLGQGLEFLIYFQGNSAPDKSGLPSDRFSAERTGGSVSTLTIQRTQQEDSAVYLCASSLRAGGRPNTQYFGPGTRLTVL.

The rearrangement joins TRBV11-3 to TRBJ2-2; the D gene is possibly TRBD1 (6 bases). The CDR3 length is 14 residues. V gave up 5 bases and J gave up 3 bases, with 10 bases separating them. From germline, CDR1 is SGHNT and CDR2 YENEEA. CDR3 in DNA: TGTGCCAGCAGCGCAAACAGGGACACCGGGGAGCTGTTTTTT. Its translation is CASSANRDTGELFF.

The chain has TRBV7-3 and TRBJ2-2; weak D call: TRBD2 (5 bases). The length of the CDR3 is 13 residues. CDR1 SGHTA and CDR2 FQGTGA come from the germline V gene. V lost 8 bases to trimming and J lost 0 bases, with 7 bases between them. The CDR3 DNA reads as TGTGCCAGCGGAGGTCCGAACACCGGGGAGCTGTTTTTT. Its translation is CASGGPNTGELFF.

In this sample, this clone turned up once. The gene calls are TRBV28 and TRBJ2-7, with 12 bases identical to TRBD1. Germline assignment: CDR1 MDHEN and CDR2 SYDVKM. Losses at the gene ends were 3 bases for V and 4 bases for J; bases not matched to a gene: 7. This CDR3 has 16 amino acids. CDR3 amino acids: CASSLGGTGGWYEQYF. CDR3 bases: TGTGCCAGCAGTTTGGGGGGGACAGGGGGCTGGTACGAGCAGTACTTC. Drawing the rest from reference TRBV28 and TRBJ2-7, the complete variable domain is DVKVTQSSRYLVKRTGEKVFLECVQDMDHENMFWYRQDPGLGLRLIYFSYDVKMKEKGDIPEGYSVSREKKERFSLILESASTNQTSMYLCASSLGGTGGWYEQYFGPGTRLTVT.

The sample holds one count of this clone. The rearrangement joins TRBV10-3 to TRBJ2-5; 7 nucleotides agree with TRBD2. CDR3 length equals 15 residues. Trimming at V came to 3 bases and at J to 4 bases, leaving 8 bases not matched to a gene. The germline V gene encodes CDR1 ENHRY and CDR2 SYGVKD. The CDR3 is CAISDHAGGRETQYF. The CDR3, as DNA: TGTGCCATCAGTGATCACGCCGGGGGGAGAGAGACCCAGTACTTC.

V usage is TRBV14 and J usage is TRBJ2-7, with D possibly matching TRBD2 (6 bases). From germline, CDR1 is SGHDN and CDR2 FVKESK. The V end lost 2 bases, the J end lost 4 bases, and 15 bases lay between the germline ends. The CDR3 length is 15 residues. The chain's CDR3 is CASSQLGGLRYEQYF. The CDR3 DNA is TGTGCCAGCAGCCAATTAGGAGGGCTCAGGTACGAGCAGTACTTC.

This clone was seen only once. This chain joins TRBV7-9 and TRBJ2-7; no clear D gene. Germline values: CDR1 SEHNR, CDR2 FQNEAQ (reference sequence). The CDR3 sequence is 13 residues long. Trimming stripped 5 bases from V and 10 bases from J, with 18 bases between. CDR3 sequence: CASSQTTGPEQYF. Here the CDR3 DNA reads TGTGCCAGCAGCCAGACGACTGGCCCGGAACAGTACTTC. Using reference TRBV7-9 and TRBJ2-7 for the parts outside the CDR3, the full variable domain is DTGVSQNPRHKITKRGQNVTFRCDPISEHNRLYWYRQTLGQGPEFLTYFQNEAQLEKSRLLSDRFSAERPKGSFSTLEIQRTEQGDSAMYLCASSQTTGPEQYFGPGTRLTVT.

This clone has only one observation. J is TRBJ1-6 and V is TRBV6-1; 7 bases match TRBD1. From germline, CDR1 is MNHNS and CDR2 SASEGT. Trimming cost V 4 bases and J 6 bases; bases outside gene matches: 18. CDR3 length: 19 amino acids. The CDR3 DNA is TGTGCCAGCAGTGGAAAACCCCGGGACAGAGTTAGTTTTAATTCACCCCTCCACTTT. Amino acid sequence: CASSGKPRDRVSFNSPLHF.

CDR3 nucleotides: TGTGCCAGCTCACCCTTAGCGGGGGACCTCTACAATGAGCAGTTCTTC. Its translation is CASSPLAGDLYNEQFF. V is TRBV18 and J is TRBJ2-1, with 9 bases aligning to TRBD2. Trimming removed 3 bases from V and 3 bases from J; junction bases left unmatched: 6. Germline V gene sequence: CDR1 KGHSH, CDR2 LQKENI. This CDR3 has 16 amino acids.

V usage is TRBV7-6 and J usage is TRBJ2-7; TRBD1 might be the D (6 bases). Trimming removed 4 bases at V and 2 bases at J, with 15 bases between. CDR3 length: 15 amino acids. Germline loops: CDR1 SGHVS, CDR2 FNYEAQ. The CDR3 loop reads CASSSGQQLTYEQYF. CDR3 DNA sequence: TGTGCCAGCAGCTCCGGACAGCAACTCACCTACGAGCAGTACTTC.

This rearrangement joins TRBV2 to TRBJ1-6, with TRBD1 matching 10 bases. The V and J ends lost 4 bases and 13 bases, in that order; junction bases with no gene match: 10. This CDR3 region has 15 residues. The germline CDR1 and CDR2 sequences are SNHLY and FYNNEI. The DNA of the CDR3 is TGTGCCAGCAGTGGTGGTCCGGGACAGGGGACGCCCCTCCACTTT. Translation: CASSGGPGQGTPLHF.

The chain joins TRBV13 to TRBJ1-4, with unresolved D. CDR1 is PRHDT and CDR2 is FYEKMQ in the germline V gene (reference sequence). The CDR3 extends over 13 amino acids. Trimming pared 5 bases from V and 8 bases from J, leaving 12 bases between. CDR3 in DNA: TGTGCCAGCAGCGGACGGCGGGCGGAAAAACTGTTTTTT. It is translated as CASSGRRAEKLFF. Full variable domain (remainder filled in from reference TRBV13 and TRBJ1-4): AAGVIQSPRHLIKEKRETATLKCYPIPRHDTVYWYQQGPGQDPQFLISFYEKMQSDKGSIPDRFSAQQFSDYHSELNMSSLELGDSALYFCASSGRRAEKLFFGSGTQLSVL.

CDR3 amino acids: CASSSGPLIQYF. CDR3 DNA sequence: TGTGCCAGCAGCTCGGGTCCCCTTATTCAGTACTTC. The chain combines TRBV11-2 with TRBJ2-4; unclear D gene. Germline assignment: CDR1 SGHAT and CDR2 FQNNGV. V was clipped by 4 bases and J by 10 bases, with 11 bases between them. This CDR3 is built from 12 residues.

V gene TRBV6-6 combines with J gene TRBJ1-2; tentatively, D is TRBD1 (5 bases). The CDR3 sequence is 15 residues long. The ends were cut back, 2 bases at V and 1 base at J, with 11 bases in the middle. Germline V gene sequence: CDR1 MNHNY, CDR2 SVGAGI (reference sequence). The CDR3 sequence is CASSYVRESNYGYTF. CDR3 nucleotide sequence: TGTGCCAGCAGTTACGTCAGGGAAAGTAACTATGGCTACACCTTC.

This chain links TRBV6-1 with TRBJ1-1, with D unresolved. The V gene lost 8 bases and the J gene lost 0 bases, with 10 bases spanning the gap. The CDR3 has 13 amino acids. Germline CDR1 and CDR2: MNHNS and SASEGT. CDR3 protein: CASLKLLNTEAFF. The CDR3 region has the DNA TGTGCCAGCCTTAAATTATTGAACACTGAAGCTTTCTTT.

CDR3 loop: CASSEAPGGGNEQFF. The CDR3 bases are TGTGCCAGCAGTGAAGCGCCGGGGGGCGGCAATGAGCAGTTCTTC. The chain has TRBV6-1 and TRBJ2-1; possible D gene TRBD2, 7 bases. Germline lookup yields CDR1 MNHNS and CDR2 SASEGT. Trimming removed 0 bases from V and 6 bases from J, with 12 bases in between. This CDR3 is 15 amino acids long.

The chain links TRBV11-2 to TRBJ2-1, with D maybe TRBD1 (5 bases). CDR3 length equals 13 residues. In germline, CDR1 is SGHAT, CDR2 FQNNGV. V was shortened by 5 bases and J by 4 bases, with 9 bases between the two germline ends. The CDR3 DNA sequence: TGTGCCAGCAGCAAGACAGCTTACAATGAGCAGTTCTTC. Its translation: CASSKTAYNEQFF.

Remarks on this clone: Its ends do not fully match the called genes, so a read error is possible. The chain uses TRBV11-2 and TRBJ2-2, with 7 bases that match TRBD2. From germline, CDR1 is SGHAT and CDR2 FQNNGV. The CDR3 covers 17 residues. The CDR3 DNA reads as TGTGCCAGCAGCTATCGGGGGTATAGCGGGCCCACCGGGGAGCTGCTTTTT. This sequence encodes CASSYRGYSGPTGELLF.